This section outlines one T cell receptor beta chain sequence together with its context. The treatment is: about 20 received Ad26.COV2.S at low or high dose, single or two shots; several received placebo; per-sample allocation not given. At day 63 after the first vaccine or placebo injection, samples were drawn. Germline CDR1 is SGHRS and CDR2 is YFSETQ. Trimming cost V 1 base and J 8 bases, with 15 bases left between them. CDR3 size: 14 residues. These data come from a study of Ad26.COV2.S vaccination and SARS-CoV-2 variants. Sequenced by immunoSEQ multiplex PCR; TCRdb stores in-frame clones only, minus some. The table includes around 300,000 clones, about 88% detected once.

The clonotype comes from a person aged 18-60 years who received the Ad26.COV2.S COVID-19 vaccine or a placebo. The chain has TRBV5-1 and TRBJ1-2; D is perhaps TRBD1 (5 bases). Specimen: peripheral blood, collected in a trial of Ad26.COV2.S vaccine versus placebo. The DNA for the CDR3 is TGCGCCAGCAGCTTGTATCAGGGAAACGTCGGCTACACCTTC. It encodes CASSLYQGNVGYTF.